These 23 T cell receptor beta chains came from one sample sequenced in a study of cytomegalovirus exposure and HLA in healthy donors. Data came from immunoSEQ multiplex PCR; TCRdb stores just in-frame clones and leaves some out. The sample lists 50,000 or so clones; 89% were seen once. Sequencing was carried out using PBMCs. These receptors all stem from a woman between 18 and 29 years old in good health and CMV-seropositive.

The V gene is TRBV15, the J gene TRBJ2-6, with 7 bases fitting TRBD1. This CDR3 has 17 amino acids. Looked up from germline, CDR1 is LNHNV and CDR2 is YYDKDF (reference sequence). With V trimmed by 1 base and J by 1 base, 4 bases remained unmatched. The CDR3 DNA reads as TGTGCCACCAGCAGAGGACAGGGATTATCTGGGGCCAACGTCCTGACTTTC. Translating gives CATSRGQGLSGANVLTF.

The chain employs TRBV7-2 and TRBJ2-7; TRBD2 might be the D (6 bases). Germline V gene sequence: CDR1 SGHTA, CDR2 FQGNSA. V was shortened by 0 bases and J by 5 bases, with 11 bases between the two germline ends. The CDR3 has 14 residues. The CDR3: CASSLAGGIDEQYF. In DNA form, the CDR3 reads TGTGCCAGCAGCTTAGCGGGGGGAATAGACGAGCAGTACTTC.

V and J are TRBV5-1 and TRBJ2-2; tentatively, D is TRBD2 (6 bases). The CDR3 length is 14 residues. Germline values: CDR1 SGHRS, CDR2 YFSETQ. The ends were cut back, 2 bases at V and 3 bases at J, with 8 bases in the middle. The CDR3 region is CASSLTGDTGELFF. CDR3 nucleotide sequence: TGCGCCAGCAGCTTAACGGGGGACACCGGGGAGCTGTTTTTT.

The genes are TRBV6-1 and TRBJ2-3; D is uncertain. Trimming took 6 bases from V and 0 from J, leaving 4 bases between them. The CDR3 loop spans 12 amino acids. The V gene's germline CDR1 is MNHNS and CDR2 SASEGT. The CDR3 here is CASRESTDTQYF. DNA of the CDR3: TGTGCCAGCAGGGAGAGCACAGATACGCAGTATTTT.

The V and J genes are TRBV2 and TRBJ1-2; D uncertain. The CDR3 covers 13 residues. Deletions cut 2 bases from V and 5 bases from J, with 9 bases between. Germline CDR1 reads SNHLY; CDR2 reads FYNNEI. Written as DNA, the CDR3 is TGTGCCAGCAGTGAATGGCCAGATTATGGCTACACCTTC. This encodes CASSEWPDYGYTF.

CDR3 bases: TGTGCTAGTTCCCTGGCCTGGCACAACTACGAGCAGTACTTC. Translated: CASSLAWHNYEQYF. The rearrangement links TRBV12-5 to TRBJ2-7; no firm D call. This CDR3 region has 14 residues. V was clipped by 8 bases and J by 3 bases, with 17 bases between them. Germline-derived CDR1 and CDR2 are LGHNT and FRNRAP.

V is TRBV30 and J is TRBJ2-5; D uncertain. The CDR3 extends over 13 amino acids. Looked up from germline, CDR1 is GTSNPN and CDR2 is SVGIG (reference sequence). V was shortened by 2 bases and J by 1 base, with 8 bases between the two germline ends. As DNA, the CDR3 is TGTGCCTGGAGTCAAGCGCTCCAAGAGACCCAGTACTTC. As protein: CAWSQALQETQYF.

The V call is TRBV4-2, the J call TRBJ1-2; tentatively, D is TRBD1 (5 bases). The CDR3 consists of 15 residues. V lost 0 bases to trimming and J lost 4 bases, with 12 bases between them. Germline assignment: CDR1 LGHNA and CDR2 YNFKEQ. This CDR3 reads CASSQDTVGVYGYTF. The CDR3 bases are TGTGCCAGCAGCCAAGATACGGTAGGGGTCTATGGCTACACCTTC.

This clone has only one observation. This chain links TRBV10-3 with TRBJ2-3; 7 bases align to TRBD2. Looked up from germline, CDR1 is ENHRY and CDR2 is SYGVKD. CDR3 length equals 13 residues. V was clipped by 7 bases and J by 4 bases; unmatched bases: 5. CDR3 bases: TGTGCCATCACCGATCGGGGGGCAGATACGCAGTATTTT. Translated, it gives CAITDRGADTQYF.

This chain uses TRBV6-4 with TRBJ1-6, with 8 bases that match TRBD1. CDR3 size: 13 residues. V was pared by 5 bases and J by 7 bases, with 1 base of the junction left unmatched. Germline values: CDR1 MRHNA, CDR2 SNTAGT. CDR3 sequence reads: CASSRDRNSPLHF. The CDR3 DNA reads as TGTGCCAGCAGTCGGGACAGGAATTCACCCCTCCACTTT.

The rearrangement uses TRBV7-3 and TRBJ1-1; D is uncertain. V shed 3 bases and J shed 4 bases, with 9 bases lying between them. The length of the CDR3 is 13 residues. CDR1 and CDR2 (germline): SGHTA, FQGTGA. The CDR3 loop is CASSFRGSTEAFF. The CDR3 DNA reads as TGTGCCAGCAGCTTCCGAGGAAGCACTGAAGCTTTCTTT. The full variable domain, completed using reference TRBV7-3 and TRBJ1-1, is GAGVSQTPSNKVTEKGKYVELRCDPISGHTALYWYRQSLGQGPEFLIYFQGTGAADDSGLPNDRFFAVRPEGSVSTLKIQRTERGDSAVYLCASSFRGSTEAFFGQGTRLTVV.

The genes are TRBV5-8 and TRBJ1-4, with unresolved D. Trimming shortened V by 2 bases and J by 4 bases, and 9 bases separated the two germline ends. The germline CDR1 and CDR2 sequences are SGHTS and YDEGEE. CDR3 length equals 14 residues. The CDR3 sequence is CASSLRLVNEKLFF. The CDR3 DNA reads TGTGCCAGCAGCTTACGACTTGTTAATGAAAAACTGTTTTTT.

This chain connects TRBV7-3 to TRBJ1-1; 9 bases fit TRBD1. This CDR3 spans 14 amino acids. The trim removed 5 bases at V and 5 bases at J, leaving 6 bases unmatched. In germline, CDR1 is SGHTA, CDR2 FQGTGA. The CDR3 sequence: CASSEQGAGTEAFF. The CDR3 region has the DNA TGTGCCAGCAGCGAACAGGGGGCCGGAACTGAAGCTTTCTTT.

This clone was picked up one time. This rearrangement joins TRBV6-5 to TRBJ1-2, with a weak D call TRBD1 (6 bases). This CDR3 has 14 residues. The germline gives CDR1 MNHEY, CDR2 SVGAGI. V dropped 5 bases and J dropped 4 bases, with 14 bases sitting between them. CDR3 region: CASSATGLGYGYTF. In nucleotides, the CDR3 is TGTGCCAGCAGTGCCACAGGGCTCGGCTATGGCTACACCTTC.

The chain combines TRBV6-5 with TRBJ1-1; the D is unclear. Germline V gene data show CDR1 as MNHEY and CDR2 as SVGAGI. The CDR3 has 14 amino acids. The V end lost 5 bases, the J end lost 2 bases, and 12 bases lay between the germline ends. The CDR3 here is CASSVRGYNTEAFF. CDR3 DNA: TGTGCCAGCAGTGTCCGGGGTTACAACACTGAAGCTTTCTTT.

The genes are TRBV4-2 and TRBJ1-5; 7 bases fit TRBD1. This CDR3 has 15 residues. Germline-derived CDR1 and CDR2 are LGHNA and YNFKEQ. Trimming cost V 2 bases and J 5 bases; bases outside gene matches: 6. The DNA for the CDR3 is TGTGCCAGCAGCCAAAGACAGGGTGACGATCAGCCCCAGCATTTT. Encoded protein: CASSQRQGDDQPQHF.

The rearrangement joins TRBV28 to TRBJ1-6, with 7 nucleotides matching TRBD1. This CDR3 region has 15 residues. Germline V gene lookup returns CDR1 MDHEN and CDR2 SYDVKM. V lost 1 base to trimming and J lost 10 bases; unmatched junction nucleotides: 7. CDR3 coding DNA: TGTGCCAGCAGTTTATTGGACAGGTCAGAGTCACCCCTCCACTTT. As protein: CASSLLDRSESPLHF.

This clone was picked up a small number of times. This CDR3 reads CASSLTGTGGYGYTF. The CDR3 nucleotides read TGTGCCAGCAGCTTAACGGGGACAGGGGGCTATGGCTACACCTTC. The gene calls are TRBV7-3 and TRBJ1-2; TRBD1 matches 11 bases. Germline CDR1 is SGHTA and CDR2 is FQGTGA. Trimming at V came to 0 bases and at J to 4 bases, leaving 1 base not matched to a gene. This CDR3 is 15 amino acids long.

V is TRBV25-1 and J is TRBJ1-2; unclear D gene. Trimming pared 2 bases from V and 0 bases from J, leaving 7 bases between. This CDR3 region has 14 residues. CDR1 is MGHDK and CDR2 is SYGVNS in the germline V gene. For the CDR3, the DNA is TGTGCCAGCAGTGAAGCGGGGACTAACTATGGCTACACCTTC. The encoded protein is CASSEAGTNYGYTF.

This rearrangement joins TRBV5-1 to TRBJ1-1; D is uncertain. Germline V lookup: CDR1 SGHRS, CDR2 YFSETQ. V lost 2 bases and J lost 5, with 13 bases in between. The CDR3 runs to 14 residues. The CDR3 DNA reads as TGCGCCAGCAGCTTCGGGGAAGGTATGACTGAAGCTTTCTTT. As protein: CASSFGEGMTEAFF.

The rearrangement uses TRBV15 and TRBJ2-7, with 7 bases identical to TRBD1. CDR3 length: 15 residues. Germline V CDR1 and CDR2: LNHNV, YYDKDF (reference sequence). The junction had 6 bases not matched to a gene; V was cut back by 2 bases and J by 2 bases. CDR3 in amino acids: CATSRIDRVPYEQYF. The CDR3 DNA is TGTGCCACCAGCAGAATTGACAGGGTACCCTACGAGCAGTACTTC.

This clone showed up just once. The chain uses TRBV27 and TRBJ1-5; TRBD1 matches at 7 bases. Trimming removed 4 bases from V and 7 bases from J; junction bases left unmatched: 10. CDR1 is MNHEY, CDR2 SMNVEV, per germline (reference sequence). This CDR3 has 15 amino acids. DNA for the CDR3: TGTGCCAGCAGTTCCACAACAGGGGTAAGACAGCCCCAGCATTTT. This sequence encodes CASSSTTGVRQPQHF.

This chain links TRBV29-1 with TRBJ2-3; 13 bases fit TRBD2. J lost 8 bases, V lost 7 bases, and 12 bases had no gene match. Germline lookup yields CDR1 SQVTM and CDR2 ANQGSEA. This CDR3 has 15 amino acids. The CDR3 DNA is TGCAGCGCCCGGACTAGCGGGGGCCCACAGCGTACGCAGTATTTT. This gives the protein CSARTSGGPQRTQYF.